This T cell receptor (beta chain) was retrieved from a study of shared clonotypes between healthy human individuals. In the naive CD8 group, cells lacked CD45RO and were positively selected for CCR7, so terminally differentiated effector memory CD45RA+ cells were left out. Comments on this clone: Its antigen is unknown.

Each sorted subset replicate got 200 ng genomic DNA, roughly 27,000 genomes. The method was immunoSEQ multiplex PCR; TCRdb's version includes in-frame clones alone and lacks a portion of them. The sample lists around 2.1 million clones; about 93% were seen once. V lost 7 bases to trimming and J lost 4 bases; unmatched junction nucleotides: 15. The CDR3 is made up of 16 amino acids. Germline CDR1 is LNHDA and CDR2 is SQIVND (reference sequence). Study findings and constraints: Sorted-subset samples were not fully sequenced, rarefaction indicated. In several donors, approximately 5% of naive CD4 clonotypes appeared in common. Clonotypes shared by all four donors outscored non-shared clonotypes in generation probability.

Sequencing input: naive CD8+ T cells from PBMCs. The chain joins TRBV19 to TRBJ1-1, with 7 bases fitting TRBD1. The TCR comes from a man aged 18 to 35 in good health. Some clones in this sample may be carry-over from other donors' samples. The CDR3 loop is CASIPRGGGAGTEAFF. CDR3 bases: TGTGCCAGTATTCCTCGTGGAGGGGGCGCAGGCACTGAAGCTTTCTTT.